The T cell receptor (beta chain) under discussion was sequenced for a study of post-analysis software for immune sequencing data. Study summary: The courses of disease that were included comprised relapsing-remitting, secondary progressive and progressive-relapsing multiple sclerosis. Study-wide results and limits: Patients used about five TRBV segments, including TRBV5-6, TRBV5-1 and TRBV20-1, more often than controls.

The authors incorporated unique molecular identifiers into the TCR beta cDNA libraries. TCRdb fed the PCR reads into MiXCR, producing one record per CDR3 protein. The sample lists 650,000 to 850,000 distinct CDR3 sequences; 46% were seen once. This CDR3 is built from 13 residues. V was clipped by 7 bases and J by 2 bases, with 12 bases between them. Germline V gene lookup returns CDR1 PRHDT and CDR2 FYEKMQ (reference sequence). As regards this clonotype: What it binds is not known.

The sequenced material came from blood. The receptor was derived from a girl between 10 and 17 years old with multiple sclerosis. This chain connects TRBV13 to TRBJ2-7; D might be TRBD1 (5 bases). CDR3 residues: CASTLRGAYEQYF. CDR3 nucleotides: TGTGCCAGCACCCTAAGGGGTGCCTACGAGCAGTACTTC.